The 17 T cell receptor beta chains reported below all come from one sample, sequenced in a study of cytomegalovirus exposure and HLA in healthy donors. 60 Vbeta and 13 Jbeta primers were used in PCR. Method: immunoSEQ multiplex PCR; TCRdb's copy keeps in-frame clones and lacks some. The table has 70,000 to 85,000 clones, 70% to 80% seen once. Sequences were obtained from PBMCs. The origin of the receptors is a man aged 35 to 55 in good health and CMV-seropositive.

The chain carries TRBV6-1 and TRBJ2-1, with TRBD2 matching 10 bases. The CDR3 is made up of 14 amino acids. V lost 5 bases, J lost 7 bases, and 5 bases stayed unmatched. Germline V gene lookup returns CDR1 MNHNS and CDR2 SASEGT. The CDR3 sequence: CASSTSGELNEQFF. CDR3 nucleotides: TGTGCCAGCAGTACTAGCGGGGAATTGAATGAGCAGTTCTTC.

The genes are TRBV30 and TRBJ1-6; no reliable D call. The V gene's germline CDR1 is GTSNPN and CDR2 SVGIG (reference sequence). CDR3 length: 12 amino acids. V was shortened by 3 bases and J by 10 bases, with 10 bases between the two germline ends. The CDR3 DNA follows: TGTGCCTGGAGCCCTCCCGGGTCACCCCTCCACTTT. Protein product: CAWSPPGSPLHF.

The J gene is TRBJ1-5, the V gene TRBV7-2; no clear D gene. With 3 bases removed from V and 6 bases from J, the gap between germline ends came to 12 bases. Germline CDR1 is SGHTA and CDR2 is FQGNSA. The CDR3 is made up of 14 amino acids. The CDR3 spells CASSFGPTSQPQHF. The DNA for the CDR3 is TGTGCCAGCAGCTTTGGGCCAACCAGTCAGCCCCAGCATTTT.

V is TRBV6-6 and J is TRBJ1-2; unclear D gene. Germline V lookup: CDR1 MNHNY, CDR2 SVGAGI (reference sequence). The V and J ends lost 6 bases and 0 bases respectively, with 5 bases between them. The CDR3 has 12 amino acids. Here the CDR3 reads CASRHTNYGYTF. The DNA for the CDR3 is TGTGCCAGCAGACACACTAACTATGGCTACACCTTC.

The V gene is TRBV7-3, the J gene TRBJ2-1, with 8 positions matching TRBD1. CDR1 is SGHTA, CDR2 FQGTGA, per germline. V shed 5 bases and J 6 bases; nucleotides not matched to a gene: 12. The CDR3 totals 16 residues. This CDR3 is CASSPIGTGYTNEQFF. CDR3 DNA: TGTGCCAGCAGCCCTATTGGGACAGGATATACCAATGAGCAGTTCTTC.

This clone came up a few times. The CDR3 region is CASSSNSAGFF. As DNA, the CDR3 is TGTGCCAGCAGTTCAAATAGTGCCGGTTTCTTT. The chain combines TRBV6-6 with TRBJ1-1, with D hard to call. CDR1 and CDR2 from the germline V gene are MNHNY and SVGAGI (reference sequence). V dropped 4 bases and J dropped 13 bases, with 13 bases sitting between them. The CDR3 is 11 residues long.

V is TRBV28 and J is TRBJ1-3; D uncertain. V dropped 5 bases and J dropped 0 bases, with 11 bases sitting between them. From germline, CDR1 is MDHEN and CDR2 SYDVKM. The CDR3 is 15 amino acids. CDR3 coding DNA: TGTGCCAGCAGTATTCAAAGAGGCTCTGGAAACACCATATATTTT. Translation: CASSIQRGSGNTIYF.

The chain is built from TRBV5-4 and TRBJ1-1, with D possibly TRBD1 on 5 matching bases. V lost 5 bases and J lost 1, with 15 bases in between. CDR1 is SGHNT and CDR2 is YYREEE in the germline V gene (reference sequence). The CDR3 runs to 15 residues. CDR3 DNA: TGTGCCAGCAGGTTGAGGGTAACAGGGAACACTGAAGCTTTCTTT. Translation gives CASRLRVTGNTEAFF.

The rearrangement joins TRBV6-5 to TRBJ2-7, with 7 bases that match TRBD1. The J segment lost 3 bases and the V segment lost 2 bases, leaving 7 bases of the junction unmatched. CDR1 is MNHEY, CDR2 SVGAGI, per germline. This CDR3 comprises 15 residues. The CDR3 spells CASSYGAGGFYEQYF. The CDR3 DNA follows: TGTGCCAGCAGTTACGGTGCAGGGGGATTCTACGAGCAGTACTTC.

This clone was seen a single time. The chain is built from TRBV4-1 and TRBJ2-7; 10 positions agree with TRBD1. V shed 5 bases and J 4 bases; nucleotides not matched to a gene: 11. The length of the CDR3 is 16 residues. The germline CDR1 and CDR2 sequences are MGHRA and YSYEKL. The CDR3 region has the DNA TGCGCCAGCAGCGACTATCAGACAGGGGGCGGATACGAGCAGTACTTC. Its translation: CASSDYQTGGGYEQYF.

This clone has just a few counts. This chain connects TRBV7-6 to TRBJ2-3; 11 nucleotides align to TRBD2. The V segment lost 1 base and the J segment 6 bases; nucleotides outside the gene matches: 12. The germline V gene has CDR1 SGHVS and CDR2 FNYEAQ. This CDR3 contains 18 residues. CDR3 loop: CASSLEAGTSGLGDTQYF. The DNA for the CDR3 is TGTGCCAGCAGCTTAGAAGCTGGGACTAGCGGCCTGGGCGATACGCAGTATTTT.

The rearrangement uses TRBV25-1 and TRBJ2-1; 7 positions match TRBD2. Germline V gene sequence: CDR1 MGHDK, CDR2 SYGVNS. This CDR3 contains 17 residues. With V trimmed by 5 bases and J by 4 bases, 14 bases remained unmatched. CDR3 in amino acids: CASSPTHSGRIYNEQFF. CDR3 bases: TGTGCCAGCAGTCCGACCCATAGCGGGCGCATATACAATGAGCAGTTCTTC. Full variable domain (remainder filled in from reference TRBV25-1 and TRBJ2-1): EADIYQTPRYLVIGTGKKITLECSQTMGHDKMYWYQQDPGMELHLIHYSYGVNSTEKGDLSSESTVSRIRTEHFPLTLESARPSHTSQYLCASSPTHSGRIYNEQFFGPGTRLTVL.

The rearrangement links TRBV9 to TRBJ2-7; 7 bases agree with TRBD1. V trimming: 0 bases; J trimming: 2 bases; junction bases outside the gene matches: 5. Germline lookup yields CDR1 SGDLS and CDR2 YYNGEE. The CDR3 sequence is 15 residues long. The CDR3 loop is CASSVAATGTYEQYF. The CDR3 DNA reads as TGTGCCAGCAGCGTAGCAGCGACAGGGACCTACGAGCAGTACTTC.

This clone was seen only a few times. The V gene is TRBV7-9, the J gene TRBJ2-7; D is perhaps TRBD2 (5 bases). Trimming shortened V by 6 bases and J by 6 bases, and 21 bases separated the two germline ends. The CDR3 sequence is 15 residues long. CDR1 is SEHNR and CDR2 is FQNEAQ in the germline V gene (reference sequence). The CDR3 DNA follows: TGTGCCAGCAGGAGGGATTTTGATAGGATAAGCGAGCAGTACTTC. Translated: CASRRDFDRISEQYF.

The chain joins TRBV28 to TRBJ2-7; 8 bases fit TRBD1. The CDR3 has 14 amino acids. CDR1 and CDR2 (germline): MDHEN, SYDVKM. Germline trimming cut 8 bases from V and 6 bases from J; bases unmatched to any gene: 12. The chain's CDR3 is CASGTGGGGCEQYF. DNA of the CDR3: TGTGCCAGCGGAACAGGGGGTGGCGGGTGCGAGCAGTACTTC.

The genes are TRBV4-1 and TRBJ1-2; 12 bases map to TRBD1. Per the germline V gene, CDR1 is MGHRA and CDR2 is YSYEKL. The CDR3 is 15 residues long. Trimming took 1 base from V and 6 from J; bases not matched to a gene: 3. CDR3 residues: CASSQAGQGADGYTF. CDR3 bases: TGCGCCAGCAGCCAAGCGGGACAGGGGGCGGATGGCTACACCTTC.

This rearrangement joins TRBV4-3 to TRBJ2-1; 12 positions agree with TRBD2. CDR1 LGHNA and CDR2 YSLEER come from the germline V gene. V was pared by 2 bases and J by 3 bases, with 2 bases of the junction left unmatched. The CDR3 length is 16 residues. The CDR3, as DNA: TGCGCCAGCAGCCAACGACTAGCGGGGGACTACAATGAGCAGTTCTTC. Residues: CASSQRLAGDYNEQFF.